The 27 T cell receptor beta chains below were found in one sample sequenced in a study of monozygotic twins with inflammatory bowel disease (dated by TCRdb to between 2018 and 2021). Libraries were prepared through 5' RACE. This sample was sequenced with an Illumina HiSeq 2500. Each CDR3 protein sequence appears as one entry after TCRdb reprocessed the reads, and no DNA is included. The table kept for this sample lists about 150,000 distinct CDR3 sequences. The top ten hold more than 0.95% of the sample. The sample was blood. These receptors originate from a human donor with ulcerative colitis or Crohn's disease, or a healthy co-twin of an affected twin (not recorded which).

The gene calls are TRBV12-3 or TRBV12-4 and TRBJ1-6. The CDR3 totals 15 residues. The CDR3 region is CASKEASSYNSPLHF.

This chain uses TRBV27 with TRBJ1-5. This CDR3 is 13 amino acids long. Germline V lookup: CDR1 MNHEY, CDR2 SMNVEV (reference sequence). CDR3 in amino acids: CASSLFGNQPQHF.

This sequence joins TRBV12-3 or TRBV12-4 and TRBJ2-7; checking the TCRdb D call of TRBD1 is not possible without DNA. This CDR3 is built from 15 residues. The CDR3 here is CASSLSRGSPYEQYF.

This chain joins TRBV28 and TRBJ2-1; TCRdb outputs TRBD2, but without DNA this stays unchecked. The germline V gene encodes CDR1 MDHEN and CDR2 SYDVKM. This CDR3 has 16 residues. CDR3: CASSLHTSGRAVEQFF.

The CDR3 protein is CASSRPDGLREQYF. The rearrangement uses TRBV28 and TRBJ2-7; TCRdb reports TRBD1, a call that lacks DNA to check it against. The CDR3 runs 14 residues. The germline V gene has CDR1 MDHEN and CDR2 SYDVKM.

The chain joins TRBV20-1 to TRBJ1-5. Germline V gives CDR1 DFQATT, CDR2 SNEGSKA (reference sequence). This CDR3 is built from 12 residues. CDR3 loop: CSAKKGNQPQHF.

CDR3 sequence: CASSLLGGRLGNEQFF. This chain connects TRBV7-3 to TRBJ2-1; TCRdb reports TRBD2, a call that lacks DNA to check it against. In germline, CDR1 is SGHTA, CDR2 FQGTGA. CDR3 length: 16 amino acids.

The chain couples TRBV5-1 to TRBJ2-1; the D gene TCRdb calls, TRBD2, cannot be checked with no DNA. Looked up from germline, CDR1 is SGHRS and CDR2 is YFSETQ. The CDR3 consists of 15 residues. The CDR3 protein is CASSRTSGSSSEQFF. The whole variable domain, filled in from reference TRBV5-1 and TRBJ2-1, reads KAGVTQTPRYLIKTRGQQVTLSCSPISGHRSVSWYQQTPGQGLQFLFEYFSETQRNKGNFPGRFSGRQFSNSRSEMNVSTLELGDSALYLCASSRTSGSSSEQFFGPGTRLTVL.

The chain is built from TRBV14 and TRBJ2-1. The CDR3 runs to 14 residues. Germline V CDR1 and CDR2: SGHDN, FVKESK. The CDR3 loop reads CASSQEVNYNEQFF.

The chain links TRBV20-1 to TRBJ2-3. This CDR3 is built from 12 residues. Germline lookup yields CDR1 DFQATT and CDR2 SNEGSKA (reference sequence). The CDR3 protein is CSLRGSTDTQYF.

The chain links TRBV24-1 to TRBJ2-1; checking the TCRdb D call of TRBD1 is not possible without DNA. This CDR3 region has 14 residues. Looked up from germline, CDR1 is KGHDR and CDR2 is SFDVKD. CDR3 protein: CATSGTGGNNEQFF.

The chain carries TRBV30 and TRBJ1-2; TCRdb designates TRBD1, a call that cannot be tested without DNA. The CDR3 is made up of 15 amino acids. The germline gives CDR1 GTSNPN, CDR2 SVGIG (reference sequence). CDR3 sequence reads: CAWSVLGQRDYGYTF. The entire variable domain, with the rest obtained from reference TRBV30 and TRBJ1-2, is as follows: SQTIHQWPATLVQPVGSPLSLECTVEGTSNPNLYWYRQAAGRGLQLLFYSVGIGQISSEVPQNLSASRPQDRQFILSSKKLLLSDSGFYLCAWSVLGQRDYGYTFGSGTRLTVV.

The chain joins TRBV6-5 to TRBJ2-1. The CDR3 sequence is 16 residues long. The V gene's germline CDR1 is MNHEY and CDR2 SVGAGI. CDR3 sequence reads: CASSPSHWGSYNEQFF.

The CDR3 reads CSARDKQGLSYNEQFF. The V gene is TRBV20-1, the J gene TRBJ2-1; the TCRdb D gene call, TRBD1, has no DNA to confirm it. CDR3 length: 16 residues. The germline V gene encodes CDR1 DFQATT and CDR2 SNEGSKA (reference sequence).

This chain links TRBV15 with TRBJ1-1. Looked up from germline, CDR1 is LNHNV and CDR2 is YYDKDF (reference sequence). The CDR3 has 13 residues. The CDR3 is CATSRGALYEAFF.

The CDR3 here is CASSFGGNQPQHF. The chain is built from TRBV5-1 and TRBJ1-5; TCRdb calls TRBD1, which cannot be checked without DNA. Germline V lookup: CDR1 SGHRS, CDR2 YFSETQ. The CDR3 is 13 amino acids.

The V gene is TRBV29-1, the J gene TRBJ1-2. Germline loops: CDR1 SQVTM, CDR2 ANQGSEA. The CDR3 runs to 12 residues. The CDR3 loop reads CSVEGEYHGYTF. The entire variable domain, with the rest obtained from reference TRBV29-1 and TRBJ1-2, is as follows: SAVISQKPSRDICQRGTSLTIQCQVDSQVTMMFWYRQQPGQSLTLIATANQGSEATYESGFVIDKFPISRPNLTFSTLTVSNMSPEDSSIYLCSVEGEYHGYTFGSGTRLTVV.

The chain combines TRBV30 with TRBJ1-1. CDR1 GTSNPN and CDR2 SVGIG come from the germline V gene (reference sequence). The CDR3 consists of 13 residues. This CDR3 reads CACSIGGNTEAFF.

This chain uses TRBV14 with TRBJ2-7. The germline V gene has CDR1 SGHDN and CDR2 FVKESK. The CDR3 is 12 residues long. The CDR3 region is CASSQGGNRQYF.

The chain joins TRBV29-1 to TRBJ2-7; TCRdb's D gene call, TRBD2, goes unchecked for lack of DNA. Germline V gene data show CDR1 as SQVTM and CDR2 as ANQGSEA. This CDR3 spans 16 amino acids. The CDR3 is CSVEDRLAGGPYEQYF.

The chain has TRBV7-2 and TRBJ2-1. Germline loops: CDR1 SGHTA, CDR2 FQGNSA. This CDR3 region has 14 residues. CDR3 residues: CASSLNYRINEQFF.

The CDR3 region is CASSPDRSAGYTF. This chain uses TRBV12-3 or TRBV12-4 with TRBJ1-2; as DNA is missing, the TRBD1 call by TCRdb cannot be tested. The CDR3 is 13 residues long.

This rearrangement joins TRBV4-2 to TRBJ2-5. From germline, CDR1 is LGHNA and CDR2 YNFKEQ. CDR3 length: 16 residues. Here the CDR3 reads CASSQDIGSSQETQYF.

The V gene is TRBV27, the J gene TRBJ1-5. The germline CDR1 and CDR2 sequences are MNHEY and SMNVEV (reference sequence). The CDR3 is made up of 15 amino acids. The CDR3 spells CASSFRKNSNQPQHF.

This sequence joins TRBV19 and TRBJ2-3. This CDR3 comprises 14 residues. Germline assignment: CDR1 LNHDA and CDR2 SQIVND (reference sequence). CDR3 protein: CASTLGSFTDTQYF.

The chain uses TRBV20-1 and TRBJ2-3. In germline, CDR1 is DFQATT, CDR2 SNEGSKA (reference sequence). The CDR3 consists of 11 residues. The CDR3 sequence is CSALRSDTQYF.

This chain joins TRBV21-1 and TRBJ2-7; the TCRdb call, TRBD1, lacks DNA for checking. TRBV21-1 counts as a pseudogene. The CDR3 is made up of 15 amino acids. The CDR3 spells CASTTGTHIPYEQYF.